A single sample is the source of the 2 T cell receptor beta chains below, sequenced in a study of T cell responses to AZD1222 COVID-19 vaccine. Clones were read by immunoSEQ multiplex PCR, and TCRdb kept only the in-frame ones, dropping some. The data contain 75,000 or so clones, approximately 90% of them singletons. Specimen: peripheral blood, collected 28 days after the second AZD1222 dose. The receptors were gathered from an adult who received the AZD1222 COVID-19 vaccine.

This chain joins TRBV5-5 and TRBJ1-2, with D maybe TRBD1 (6 bases). The length of the CDR3 is 15 residues. CDR1 and CDR2 (germline): SGHKS, YYEKEE (reference sequence). V was trimmed by 2 bases and J by 4 bases, leaving 15 bases between them. CDR3 sequence (DNA): TGTGCCAGCAGCTTTGGTCAGGGGTTAACCTATGGCTACACCTTC. Encoded protein: CASSFGQGLTYGYTF. The full variable domain, its missing parts supplied by reference TRBV5-5 and TRBJ1-2, is DAGVTQSPTHLIKTRGQQVTLRCSPISGHKSVSWYQQVLGQGPQFIFQYYEKEERGRGNFPDRFSARQFPNYSSELNVNALLLGDSALYLCASSFGQGLTYGYTFGSGTRLTVV.

This sequence joins TRBV9 and TRBJ2-1; a possible D gene is TRBD2 (6 bases). CDR3 length: 15 residues. Deletions cut 1 base from V and 3 bases from J, with 11 bases between. The germline gives CDR1 SGDLS, CDR2 YYNGEE. CDR3 residues: CASSVTASVYNEQFF. CDR3 sequence (DNA): TGTGCCAGCAGCGTAACGGCTAGCGTCTACAATGAGCAGTTCTTC.